This T cell receptor beta chain was identified during a study of CD8+ T cells in alopecia areata. Study at large: Treated patients were dosed with oral tofacitinib, taking 5 to 10 mg twice daily. Overall study findings and caveats: Scalp samples also contribute reads from the resident alphabeta T cells found in normal skin. Patients showed less clear TCR sequence sharing than mice, possibly partly because of HLA diversity.

V was clipped by 6 bases and J by 0 bases; unmatched bases: 2. The CDR3 covers 13 residues. CDR1 and CDR2 from the germline V gene are MNHEY and SVGAGI. Remarks on this clone: Its antigen is as yet unknown.

As the sequencing template, cDNA was produced by extracting RNA and reverse transcribing it. Generated by immunoSEQ multiplex PCR, the TCRdb table keeps only in-frame clones and is missing some. The sample has about 150,000 clones; roughly 64% are singletons. Sequencing used CD4+ T cells sorted from blood, obtained at week 0. The J gene is TRBJ2-7, the V gene TRBV6-5, with TRBD2 matching 7 bases. This sequence originates from a human donor with alopecia areata. The CDR3 sequence is CASRTGGSYEQYF. CDR3 bases: TGTGCCAGCAGGACGGGGGGCTCCTACGAGCAGTACTTC.